This T cell receptor beta chain originates from a study of T-cell reconstitution after alpha-beta-depleted transplantation in children. Findings and caveats of the study: Certain patients had high TCRbeta diversity at day 60, and it came from recipient T cells and thymic progenitors that survived. At one year after transplant, newly produced T cells mostly accounted for T-cell counts and diversity. Where alpha-beta T cells came from about two months after transplant was reportedly several hundred expanded graft clones.

Library preparation (for TCRbeta) was performed with unique molecular identifiers. Each CDR3 protein is one row after TCRdb ran MiXCR on the PCR reads. Of around 450,000 distinct CDR3 sequences in the sample, approximately 41% were seen once. The CDR3 contains 15 residues. Between the trimmed V and J ends, which lost 7 bases and 7 bases, there was a span of 19 bases. This clonotype was counted ten times or more. Its specificity is unknown. This receptor was obtained from a girl aged 2-10 years with aplastic anemia, due to receive a stem cell transplant. Here the sequenced sample was PBMCs, taken before TCRalphabeta/CD19-depleted stem cell transplant. The chain carries TRBV12-3 or TRBV12-4 and TRBJ1-4; tentatively, D is TRBD1 (6 bases). CDR3 loop: CASIPRGVSGEKLFF. The CDR3 DNA reads TGTGCCAGCATTCCGAGGGGGGTTAGCGGTGAAAAACTGTTTTTT.